These 2 T cell receptor beta chains were sequenced from one sample in a study of CD8+ T cells in alopecia areata. Sequencing relied on a cDNA template that was reverse transcribed from extracted RNA. Assay: immunoSEQ multiplex PCR; the TCRdb copy retains only in-frame clones and omits some. The sample contains around 160,000 clones, 45% to 60% of which appear only once. The sample consisted of CD4+ T cells sorted from blood. The receptors stem from a human donor with alopecia areata.

This clone qualifies as medium-sized. The chain uses TRBV2 and TRBJ2-5; TRBD1 aligns across 8 bases. Germline CDR1 SNHLY, CDR2 FYNNEI. V was pared by 6 bases and J by 4 bases, with 7 bases of the junction left unmatched. The CDR3 runs to 14 residues. The CDR3 DNA sequence: TGTGCCAGCAGCGGCGGACAGGGTTTAGAGACCCAGTACTTC. Its translation is CASSGGQGLETQYF.

The chain couples TRBV5-6 to TRBJ2-1; weak D call: TRBD2 (6 bases). This CDR3 has 16 residues. Germline loops: CDR1 SGHDT, CDR2 YYEEEE. V lost 1 base and J 7 bases, leaving 18 bases between the germline ends. The CDR3, as DNA: TGTGCCAGCAGCTTGCGACGGGAGCGGTTTTTTAATGAGCAGTTCTTC. Translation gives CASSLRRERFFNEQFF.